The entry below describes one T cell receptor (beta chain). This sample stems from a study of regulatory T cells in long-lasting Graves disease. The V end lost 0 bases, the J end lost 8 bases, and 16 bases lay between the germline ends. The length of the CDR3 is 16 residues. Germline loops: CDR1 MGHRA, CDR2 YSYEKL. Time point indicated: newly diagnosed GD, antithyroid drugs for less than 3 months. Making the TCR library involved RNA that had been extracted from PBMCs. Arm-PCR of CDR3 regions and iRepertoire HTBI primers were the basis on which TCR beta libraries were built. TCRdb re-called the multiplex PCR reads with MiXCR, one entry per CDR3 protein. This table holds approximately 400,000 distinct CDR3 sequences, more than 12% found once. The data were also submitted as part of a second study, on T cells in Graves' hyperthyroidism and ophthalmopathy.

The source material was peripheral blood mononuclear cells (PBMCs), sampled at new diagnosis, from a patient treated with antithyroid drugs. The rearrangement links TRBV4-1 to TRBJ1-4; a weak D match, TRBD1 (5 bases). The source of this sequence is a woman aged 25 to 39 with Graves disease. Here the CDR3 reads CASSQDWDRTAEKLFF. The DNA of the CDR3 is TGCGCCAGCAGCCAAGATTGGGACCGAACGGCGGAAAAACTGTTTTTT.